This T cell receptor (beta chain) stems from a study of blood T cells in healthy people across ages. Whole-study results and caveats: Diversity was higher, and naive CD4+ cells more numerous, in long-lived donors than in aged donors.

This clonotype was counted between two and nine times. Its specificity is unknown. For the second PCR, which ran for roughly 7 to 11 cycles, a sample-barcoded 5' primer and a J-beta primer mix were used. MiXCR was run by TCRdb on the 5' RACE reads, yielding one entry per CDR3 protein. The repertoire includes 650,000 to 1,000,000 distinct CDR3 sequences, around 36% of them detected once, and about an eighth sits in the top ten. The sequence came from a man between 18 and 29 years old in good health. Sample: blood.

Written as DNA, the CDR3 is TGTGCCAGCAGCCAAGGGCGGTCGGGACAGCAGTTCTTC. Its translation is CASSQGRSGQQFF. V and J are TRBV3-1 and TRBJ2-1, with D possibly called TRBD1 or TRBD2 (5 bases each). This CDR3 contains 13 residues. CDR1 is LGHDT and CDR2 is YNNKEL in the germline V gene (reference sequence). The V and J ends lost 1 base and 11 bases respectively, with 12 bases between them.